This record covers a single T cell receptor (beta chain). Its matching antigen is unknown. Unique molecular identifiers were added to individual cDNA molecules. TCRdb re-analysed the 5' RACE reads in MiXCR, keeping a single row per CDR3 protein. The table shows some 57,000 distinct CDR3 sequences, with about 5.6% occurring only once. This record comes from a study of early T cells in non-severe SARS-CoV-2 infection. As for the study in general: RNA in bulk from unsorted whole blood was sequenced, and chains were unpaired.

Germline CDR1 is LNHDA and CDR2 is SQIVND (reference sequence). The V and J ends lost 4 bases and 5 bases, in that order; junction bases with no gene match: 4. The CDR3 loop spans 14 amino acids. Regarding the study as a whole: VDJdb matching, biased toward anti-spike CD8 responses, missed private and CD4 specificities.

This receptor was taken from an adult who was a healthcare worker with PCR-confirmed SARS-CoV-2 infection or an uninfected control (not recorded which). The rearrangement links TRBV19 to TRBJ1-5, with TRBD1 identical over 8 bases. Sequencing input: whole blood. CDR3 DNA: TGTGCCAGTAGTACAGACAGGGGTTATCAGCCCCAGCATTTT. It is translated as CASSTDRGYQPQHF.